These 13 T cell receptor beta chains were all obtained from the same sample, sequenced in a study of T-cell reconstitution after alpha-beta-depleted transplantation in children. The TCRbeta library was prepared with unique molecular identifiers. TCRdb recomputed calls from the PCR reads with MiXCR, one row per CDR3 protein. This repertoire shows nearly 350,000 distinct CDR3 sequences, around 15% found once; its top ten account for just over 40%. The sample here was PBMCs, mostly from graft donor cells, taken 360 days after TCRalphabeta/CD19-depleted stem cell transplant. These receptors all stem from a male patient aged 2-9 years who had a stem cell transplant for acute lymphoblastic leukemia, so the T cells may come from the graft donor.

This clonotype was observed a few times. The chain employs TRBV7-2 and TRBJ2-4; tentatively, D is TRBD1 (5 bases). The CDR3 sequence is 13 residues long. The V end lost 4 bases, the J end lost 6 bases, and 10 bases lay between the germline ends. Germline assignment: CDR1 SGHTA and CDR2 FQGNSA. The CDR3 sequence: CASSSSQGNIQYF. The DNA for the CDR3 is TGTGCCAGCAGCTCCTCTCAGGGAAACATTCAGTACTTC. Combining the CDR3 with reference TRBV7-2 and TRBJ2-4 gives the whole variable domain GAGVSQSPSNKVTEKGKDVELRCDPISGHTALYWYRQSLGQGLEFLIYFQGNSAPDKSGLPSDRFSAERTGGSVSTLTIQRTQQEDSAVYLCASSSSQGNIQYFGAGTRLSVL.

A remark on this clonotype: At one end, the junction sequence differs from germline, possibly due to a read error. This chain links TRBV20-1 with TRBJ2-5, with 14 bases lining up with TRBD2. Germline CDR1 and CDR2: DFQATT and SNEGSKA (reference sequence). The CDR3 contains 17 residues. CDR3 bases: TGCTGTGCTACACTGGGACTAGCGGGAGCAAGTATGGAGACCCAGTACTTC. It translates to CCATLGLAGASMETQYF.

The chain employs TRBV6-8 and TRBJ1-1; D unresolved. CDR1 is MNHGY, CDR2 SAAAGT, per germline. The germline V and J ends were trimmed by 7 bases and 2 bases, with 11 bases remaining between them. The CDR3 spans 13 residues. CDR3 DNA: TGTGCCAGCAAAGGGAAGGGAAACACTGAAGCTTTCTTT. Its protein is CASKGKGNTEAFF.

The CDR3 nucleotides are TGCAGTGCTAAAGGACAGGGGTCATCAAATCAGCCCCAGCATTTT. Translation: CSAKGQGSSNQPQHF. The rearrangement links TRBV20-1 to TRBJ1-5; 9 nucleotides agree with TRBD1. The trim removed 4 bases at V and 4 bases at J, leaving 8 bases unmatched. This CDR3 comprises 15 residues. Looked up from germline, CDR1 is DFQATT and CDR2 is SNEGSKA (reference sequence).

The J gene is TRBJ2-1, the V gene TRBV30, with D maybe TRBD1 (5 bases). The V gene lost 0 bases and the J gene lost 3 bases, with 12 bases spanning the gap. The CDR3 is 15 residues long. Germline V gene sequence: CDR1 GTSNPN, CDR2 SVGIG (reference sequence). Written as DNA, the CDR3 is TGTGCCTGGAGTGTACTGGGGCCCATCTACAATGAGCAGTTCTTC. This encodes CAWSVLGPIYNEQFF.

This clonotype has only a few counts. V gene TRBV7-3 combines with J gene TRBJ2-1; TRBD1 aligns across 7 bases. This CDR3 is 15 amino acids long. CDR1 is SGHTA and CDR2 is FQGTGA in the germline V gene. The V and J ends lost 5 bases and 1 base, in that order; junction bases with no gene match: 5. The chain's CDR3 is CASSTSGGSYNEQFF. CDR3 coding DNA: TGTGCCAGCAGCACTTCAGGGGGATCCTACAATGAGCAGTTCTTC.

V and J are TRBV11-2 and TRBJ2-3; D possibly corresponds to TRBD2 (5 bases). This CDR3 region has 16 residues. Trimming removed 0 bases from V and 2 bases from J, with 12 bases in between. Germline loops: CDR1 SGHAT, CDR2 FQNNGV. CDR3 nucleotides: TGTGCCAGCAGCTTAGATCGGGGAGTCTACACAGATACGCAGTATTTT. Translated: CASSLDRGVYTDTQYF.

This clonotype was detected only a few times. The V and J genes are TRBV4-3 and TRBJ2-5; 14 bases are a match to TRBD2. Germline CDR1 and CDR2: LGHNA and YSLEER. The CDR3 has 17 amino acids. The junction had 9 bases not matched to a gene; V was cut back by 4 bases and J by 5 bases. The CDR3 DNA reads TGCGCCAGCAGCCGGGGACTAGCGGGAGCCCTACCGGAGACCCAGTACTTC. This sequence encodes CASSRGLAGALPETQYF.

This clonotype has a handful of counts. The V call is TRBV5-1, the J call TRBJ2-7; 9 nucleotides agree with TRBD1. The ends lost 0 bases at V and 2 bases at J; junction bases unmatched: 3. Germline CDR1 and CDR2: SGHRS and YFSETQ. There are 15 residues in the CDR3. The CDR3 here is CASSLGGQGPYEQYF. The DNA for the CDR3 is TGCGCCAGCAGCTTGGGGGGACAGGGACCCTACGAGCAGTACTTC. The whole variable domain, filled in from reference TRBV5-1 and TRBJ2-7, reads KAGVTQTPRYLIKTRGQQVTLSCSPISGHRSVSWYQQTPGQGLQFLFEYFSETQRNKGNFPGRFSGRQFSNSRSEMNVSTLELGDSALYLCASSLGGQGPYEQYFGPGTRLTVT.

V and J are TRBV5-1 and TRBJ2-7; 9 bases are a match to TRBD1. The CDR3 is 12 amino acids. The ends lost 5 bases at V and 5 bases at J; junction bases unmatched: 2. CDR1 SGHRS and CDR2 YFSETQ come from the germline V gene. The CDR3 nucleotides are TGCGCCAGCAGTAGGGACAGGGACGAGCAGTACTTC. Translating it yields CASSRDRDEQYF.

This clonotype was detected only a few times. The chain is built from TRBV20-1 and TRBJ2-3; a weak D match, TRBD2 (5 bases). V was pared by 7 bases and J by 2 bases, with 22 bases between. The CDR3 has 16 amino acids. Germline V gives CDR1 DFQATT, CDR2 SNEGSKA (reference sequence). This chain's CDR3 is CSGVGSGYLYTDTQYF. CDR3 bases: TGCAGTGGTGTGGGGAGCGGTTACCTTTACACAGATACGCAGTATTTT.

This clonotype is categorized as large (0.1 to 1%). The chain is built from TRBV10-3 and TRBJ2-7; TRBD2 agrees at 12 bases. J gave up 4 bases and V 3 bases, and 7 bases lay outside the gene matches. Germline values: CDR1 ENHRY, CDR2 SYGVKD. The length of the CDR3 is 16 residues. The CDR3 DNA follows: TGTGCCATCAGTGAAGGGGAGACTAGCGGGAGTTACGAGCAGTACTTC. Protein: CAISEGETSGSYEQYF.

This clonotype was seen only a few times. This chain links TRBV10-3 with TRBJ2-1; TRBD2 matches 8 bases. CDR1 is ENHRY, CDR2 SYGVKD, per germline. This CDR3 is 18 amino acids long. J was trimmed by 2 bases and V by 3 bases; bases with no gene match: 12. The DNA of the CDR3 is TGTGCCATCAGTGACGCCGACCTACTAGCGGACCCCTACAATGAGCAGTTCTTC. This encodes CAISDADLLADPYNEQFF.